This TCR beta chain derives from a study of long-term antiretroviral therapy in people with HIV. Survey-level resolution applied to immunoSEQ assay v3.0. A target of roughly 40,000-50,000 T-cell genomes per sample was set for sequencing. Libraries were prepared by immunoSEQ multiplex PCR; TCRdb keeps only in-frame clonotypes and omits some of them. The sample comprises roughly 11,000 clones, over 65% of which are singletons, and roughly 14% rests with the top ten. Details on this clone: What it recognizes is unknown.

Study results and caveats: Post-ART, diversity grew, though it stayed under transplant donor control levels.

Every one of the donors gave at least one pre-ART PBMC sample and at least two post-ART PBMC samples. Without exception, participants with HIV were treated in the United States. From germline, CDR1 is SGHNT and CDR2 YYREEE (reference sequence). This CDR3 has 18 residues. V dropped 4 bases and J dropped 0; count of bases not matched to a gene: 10. This clonotype was obtained from a man between 40 and 49 years old with HIV. V is TRBV5-4 and J is TRBJ2-6; 7 bases map to TRBD2. The starting material was unsorted PBMCs, obtained 3 to 3.3 years before starting antiretroviral therapy. In DNA, the CDR3 is TGTGCCAGCAGCCCCGTACGGGGAGGGCCCTCTGGGGCCAACGTCCTGACTTTC. Translating it yields CASSPVRGGPSGANVLTF.